One and the same sample provided the 10 T cell receptor beta chains below, sequenced in a study of regulatory T cells in long-lasting Graves disease. Stated time point: persistent/refractory GD, antithyroid drugs over 5 years with positive TRAb. From RNA extracted from PBMCs, the TCR library was made. Libraries of TCR beta came from iRepertoire HTBI primers plus Arm-PCR of CDR3 regions. From the multiplex PCR reads, TCRdb called clonotypes with MiXCR, one entry per CDR3 protein. The top ten hold 40% to 55% of the sample, which has 600,000 to 850,000 distinct CDR3 sequences, 25% to 35% seen once. The sample consisted of peripheral blood mononuclear cells (PBMCs), taken when the disease was refractory, from a patient treated with antithyroid drugs. Receptors originate from a female donor with Graves disease.

The sample holds a few counts of this clonotype. V gene TRBV20-1 combines with J gene TRBJ1-5; 12 nucleotides match TRBD1. Germline loops: CDR1 DFQATT, CDR2 SNEGSKA (reference sequence). This CDR3 spans 15 amino acids. J lost 7 bases, V lost 1 base, and 5 bases had no gene match. CDR3 residues: CSARAGQGAGQPQHF. The CDR3, as DNA: TGCAGTGCTAGAGCGGGACAGGGGGCGGGACAGCCCCAGCATTTT.

A few counts support this clonotype. V usage is TRBV5-5 and J usage is TRBJ1-2; D not certain. CDR1 and CDR2 from the germline V gene are SGHKS and YYEKEE (reference sequence). The CDR3 runs 14 residues. The V end was cut by 1 base, the J end by 5 bases, with 12 bases between. The CDR3 DNA reads as TGTGCCAGCAGCTTGAATCGGCGGAGTTATGGCTACACCTTC. Its protein product is CASSLNRRSYGYTF.

There are a few counts of this clonotype. The junction differs from germline at one of its ends, possibly a read error. V and J are TRBV11-1 and TRBJ1-1; 10 positions match TRBD1. Germline V gene data show CDR1 as SGHAT and CDR2 as FQDESV (reference sequence). The CDR3 is 16 amino acids. CDR3 DNA: TGCGCCAGCAGCGCGGGACAGGGGAGCTCCCACACTGAAGCTTTCTTT. Translation gives CASSAGQGSSHTEAFF.

The chain combines TRBV29-1 with TRBJ2-2, with 9 bases fitting TRBD1. This CDR3 spans 16 amino acids. The V gene end was trimmed by 6 bases and the J gene end by 6 bases; junction bases not matched to a gene: 14. CDR1 is SQVTM, CDR2 ANQGSEA, per germline. CDR3 DNA sequence: TGCAGCGTGCCACAGCTCCGGGACAGGGCCCCCGGGGAGCTGTTTTTT. This encodes CSVPQLRDRAPGELFF.

This chain connects TRBV6-5 to TRBJ1-1, with TRBD1 as a possible D gene (6 bases). Trimming took off 0 bases at V and 3 bases at J, with 20 bases between the two ends. The CDR3 extends over 18 amino acids. In germline, CDR1 is MNHEY, CDR2 SVGAGI. CDR3: CASSYSDTGRAGDTEAFF. In nucleotides, the CDR3 is TGTGCCAGCAGTTACTCGGATACAGGGAGGGCGGGGGACACTGAAGCTTTCTTT.

The sample holds many counts of this clonotype. J is TRBJ1-2 and V is TRBV2; maybe TRBD1 (6 bases). The V gene's germline CDR1 is SNHLY and CDR2 FYNNEI. Trimming cost V 5 bases and J 4 bases, with 14 bases left between them. The CDR3 loop spans 14 amino acids. The CDR3 loop is CASSHGQTLYGYTF. CDR3 nucleotide sequence: TGTGCCAGCAGTCATGGACAGACCCTCTATGGCTACACCTTC.

This clonotype was seen a few times. The V gene is TRBV14, the J gene TRBJ2-5; unclear D gene. Germline loops: CDR1 SGHDN, CDR2 FVKESK. Deletions cut 3 bases from V and 5 bases from J, with 16 bases between. This CDR3 is built from 15 residues. The CDR3 region is CASSHPTGRWETQYF. The DNA of the CDR3 is TGTGCCAGCAGCCACCCCACTGGCAGGTGGGAGACCCAGTACTTC.

This clonotype was detected a few times. The gene calls are TRBV6-1 and TRBJ1-1; 8 bases fit TRBD1. The germline gives CDR1 MNHNS, CDR2 SASEGT. The CDR3 totals 14 residues. V lost 1 base, J lost 5 bases, and 3 bases stayed unmatched. The DNA for the CDR3 is TGTGCCAGCAGTGAAGGCAGGGGGCATACTGAAGCTTTCTTT. Protein sequence: CASSEGRGHTEAFF.

This clonotype appeared many times. This chain links TRBV11-2 with TRBJ1-1, with D possibly being TRBD1 (5 bases). CDR1 is SGHAT and CDR2 is FQNNGV in the germline V gene. V lost 3 bases to trimming and J lost 1 base, with 15 bases between them. The CDR3 sequence is 16 residues long. The CDR3 here is CASSFRRTSKNTEAFF. The DNA of the CDR3 is TGTGCCAGCAGCTTCAGACGGACATCCAAGAACACTGAAGCTTTCTTT.

The rearrangement links TRBV2 to TRBJ2-1; 8 bases map to TRBD1. The CDR3 has 13 amino acids. The germline V gene encodes CDR1 SNHLY and CDR2 FYNNEI. Trimming cost V 8 bases and J 8 bases; bases outside gene matches: 8. The CDR3 region has the DNA TGTGCCAGCGCCCCGGGACAGGTCGATGAGCAGTTCTTC. Amino acid sequence: CASAPGQVDEQFF.